The present TCR beta chain was sequenced within a study of T cell changes during pregnancy in multiple sclerosis. Germline lookup yields CDR1 SGHNT and CDR2 YYREEE (reference sequence). The CDR3 loop spans 12 amino acids. Trimming removed 0 bases at V and 10 bases at J, with 8 bases between. Clones were sequenced by immunoSEQ multiplex PCR, and TCRdb holds only the in-frame ones, with some missing. Of 90,000 to 95,000 clones detected, 94% appear once; the ten largest clones hold approximately 2.2%. This TCR came from a female donor with multiple sclerosis, enrolled in a pregnancy study. This chain uses TRBV5-4 with TRBJ2-1; D uncertain. The sequenced sample was peripheral blood, obtained in the third trimester of pregnancy. CDR3 loop: CASSLEAYEQFF. The CDR3 coding sequence is TGTGCCAGCAGCTTGGAAGCGTACGAGCAGTTCTTC.